This T cell receptor beta chain was identified during a study of cytomegalovirus exposure and HLA in healthy donors. Study context: It was reported in a later analysis that the 120 or so validation repertoires used the same platform as the approximately 690 first-cohort repertoires.

Method: immunoSEQ multiplex PCR; TCRdb's copy keeps in-frame clones and lacks some. The sample holds roughly 150,000 clones, approximately 88% seen once. The validation cohort, a group of some 120 subjects, included the donors and was separate from the approximately 670-subject first cohort. Germline assignment: CDR1 MNHEY and CDR2 SMNVEV (reference sequence). V was shortened by 5 bases and J by 3 bases, with 13 bases between the two germline ends. This CDR3 region has 15 residues. The chain is built from TRBV27 and TRBJ2-2; D unresolved. This sequence was found in a young woman in good health and CMV-seropositive. The sample comprised PBMCs. DNA for the CDR3: TGTGCCAGCAGTCTCGACACCCCACACACCGGGGAGCTGTTTTTT. This gives the protein CASSLDTPHTGELFF.